This T cell receptor beta chain emerged from a study of shared clonotypes between healthy human individuals. Study information: Each donor's CD8 memory used one plate, CD8 naive two, each CD4 subset three.

The ends lost 4 bases at V and 3 bases at J; junction bases unmatched: 6. There are 16 residues in the CDR3. Germline V gene data show CDR1 as MNHEY and CDR2 as SMNVEV (reference sequence). Here immunoSEQ multiplex PCR was the method, and the copy in TCRdb shows in-frame clones only, minus some. This table has about 1.1 million clones, roughly 74% appearing once. Study observations and caveats: Among non-shared clonotypes, generation probabilities were lower than among those shared by all four donors. Naive CD4 clonotypes overlapped across several donors at about 5%.

Of note for this clone: The antigen is unknown.

Every donor was a Caucasian adult from Nashville, Tennessee. V gene TRBV27 combines with J gene TRBJ2-7; 13 nucleotides align to TRBD2. The clonotype originates from a man between 18 and 35 years old in good health. Some clones in this sample may be carry-over from other donors' samples. Specimen: memory CD4+ T cells from PBMCs. Noted subset: CD45RA-negative fraction. This CDR3 is CASSSIRTSGSYEQYF. The CDR3 bases are TGTGCCAGCAGTTCTATCCGGACTAGCGGGAGCTACGAGCAGTACTTC.